Shown below are 5 T cell receptor beta chains from a single sample sequenced in a study of molecular identifiers for immune sequencing clone quantification. Each CDR3 protein gets one entry after TCRdb re-called the PCR reads with MiXCR. The table shows about 640,000 distinct CDR3 sequences, with just under 20% occurring only once. Sequencing input: naive CD8+ T cells from blood, with Jurkat cell RNA spiked in. Sample subset: FACS-sorted CD8+CD4-CCR7+CD45RA+ naive T cells. These receptors were collected from a human donor in good health. Some libraries in this study had Jurkat cell RNA spiked in.

This clonotype was recorded at least ten times. The J gene is TRBJ2-2, the V gene TRBV10-2; D possibly corresponds to TRBD2 (5 bases). The V and J ends lost 6 bases and 4 bases respectively, with 9 bases between them. CDR3 length equals 13 residues. Germline V CDR1 and CDR2: WSHSY, SAAADI. As DNA, the CDR3 is TGCGCCAGCAGGACTACCGTCACCGGGGAGCTGTTTTTT. Its protein is CASRTTVTGELFF.

The sample holds many counts of this clonotype. The rearrangement links TRBV28 to TRBJ2-3; D uncertain. The length of the CDR3 is 15 residues. CDR1 is MDHEN, CDR2 SYDVKM, per germline. Deletions cut 4 bases from V and 0 bases from J, with 11 bases between. The CDR3 coding sequence is TGTGCCAGCAGTTCCGCTTTTTCTAGCACAGATACGCAGTATTTT. Translation gives CASSSAFSSTDTQYF. Together with reference TRBV28 and TRBJ2-3, the CDR3 gives the full variable domain: DVKVTQSSRYLVKRTGEKVFLECVQDMDHENMFWYRQDPGLGLRLIYFSYDVKMKEKGDIPEGYSVSREKKERFSLILESASTNQTSMYLCASSSAFSSTDTQYFGPGTRLTVL.

This clonotype came up many times. The rearrangement joins TRBV29-1 to TRBJ2-7; unclear D gene. The CDR3 extends over 13 amino acids. V dropped 2 bases and J dropped 0 bases, with 8 bases sitting between them. Germline values: CDR1 SQVTM, CDR2 ANQGSEA. The CDR3 coding sequence is TGCAGCGTTGAAACACCTTACTCCTACGAGCAGTACTTC. It is translated as CSVETPYSYEQYF.

This clonotype has a handful of counts. The genes are TRBV19 and TRBJ2-1; 7 bases align to TRBD2. V was clipped by 6 bases and J by 5 bases; unmatched bases: 7. The germline CDR1 and CDR2 sequences are LNHDA and SQIVND (reference sequence). This CDR3 comprises 14 residues. The CDR3 nucleotides are TGTGCCAGTAGCAAGGGGAGGGGAGACAATGAGCAGTTCTTC. Amino acid sequence: CASSKGRGDNEQFF.

This clonotype has ten or more counts. The chain employs TRBV27 and TRBJ2-3; a weak D match, TRBD2 (6 bases). Deletions cut 0 bases from V and 3 bases from J, with 13 bases between. Germline CDR1 and CDR2: MNHEY and SMNVEV (reference sequence). This CDR3 comprises 16 residues. The CDR3 DNA follows: TGTGCCAGCAGTTTATCCGTGATAGCGGAGACAGATACGCAGTATTTT. Translation gives CASSLSVIAETDTQYF.